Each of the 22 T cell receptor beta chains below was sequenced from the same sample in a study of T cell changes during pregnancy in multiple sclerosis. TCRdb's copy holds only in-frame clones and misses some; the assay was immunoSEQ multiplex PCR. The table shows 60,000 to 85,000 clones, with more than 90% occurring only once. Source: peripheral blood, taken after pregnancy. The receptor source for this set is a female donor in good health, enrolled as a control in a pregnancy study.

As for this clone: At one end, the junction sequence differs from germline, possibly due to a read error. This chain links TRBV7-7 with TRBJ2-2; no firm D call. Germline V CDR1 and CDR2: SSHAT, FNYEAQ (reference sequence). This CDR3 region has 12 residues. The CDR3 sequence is CASSHTGGELFF. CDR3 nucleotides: TGTGCTAGCAGCCACACGGGTGGGGAGCTGTTTTTT.

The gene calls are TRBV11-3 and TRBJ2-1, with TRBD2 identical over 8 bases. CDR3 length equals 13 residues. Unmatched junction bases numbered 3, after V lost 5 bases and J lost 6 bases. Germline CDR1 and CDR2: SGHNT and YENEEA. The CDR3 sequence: CASSSGSGNEQFF. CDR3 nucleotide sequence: TGTGCCAGCAGCAGCGGGAGTGGCAATGAGCAGTTCTTC.

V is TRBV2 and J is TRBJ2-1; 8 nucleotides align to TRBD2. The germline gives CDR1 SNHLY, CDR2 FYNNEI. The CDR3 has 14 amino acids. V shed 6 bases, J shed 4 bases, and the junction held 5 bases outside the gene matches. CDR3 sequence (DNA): TGTGCCAGCAGGGGCACTAGCGGTTACAATGAGCAGTTCTTC. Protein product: CASRGTSGYNEQFF.

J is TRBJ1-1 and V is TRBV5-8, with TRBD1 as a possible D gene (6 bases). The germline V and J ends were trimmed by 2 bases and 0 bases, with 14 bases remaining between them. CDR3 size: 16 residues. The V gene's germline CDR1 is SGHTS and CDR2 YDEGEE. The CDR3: CASSFLTGRLNTEAFF. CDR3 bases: TGTGCCAGCAGCTTCCTGACAGGCCGTTTGAACACTGAAGCTTTCTTT. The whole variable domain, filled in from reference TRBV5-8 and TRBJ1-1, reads EAGVTQSPTHLIKTRGQQATLRCSPISGHTSVYWYQQALGLGLQFLLWYDEGEERNRGNFPPRFSGRQFPNYSSELNVNALELEDSALYLCASSFLTGRLNTEAFFGQGTRLTVV.

The DNA for the CDR3 is TGTGCAAGTCGCCTACCCCTCAGAGACAGGCCGGATTCACCCCTCCACTTT. Amino acid sequence: CASRLPLRDRPDSPLHF. This chain uses TRBV12-2 with TRBJ1-6; whether TRBD1, the table's D call, matches the DNA was not checked. TRBV12-2 is recorded as a pseudogene. The CDR3 consists of 17 residues.

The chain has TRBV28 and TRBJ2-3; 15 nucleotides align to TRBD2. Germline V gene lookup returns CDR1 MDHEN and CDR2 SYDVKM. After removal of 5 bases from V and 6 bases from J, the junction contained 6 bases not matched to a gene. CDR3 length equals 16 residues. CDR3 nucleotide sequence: TGTGCCAGCAGTACCTTAGGGACTAGCGGGGGGGATACGCAGTATTTT. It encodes CASSTLGTSGGDTQYF.

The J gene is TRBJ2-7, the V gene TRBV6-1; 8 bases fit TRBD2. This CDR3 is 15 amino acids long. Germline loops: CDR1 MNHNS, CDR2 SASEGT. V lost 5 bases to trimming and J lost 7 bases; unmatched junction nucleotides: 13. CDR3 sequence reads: CASSLRLATKLEQYF. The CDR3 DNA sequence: TGTGCCAGCAGTTTACGACTAGCGACTAAATTGGAGCAGTACTTC.

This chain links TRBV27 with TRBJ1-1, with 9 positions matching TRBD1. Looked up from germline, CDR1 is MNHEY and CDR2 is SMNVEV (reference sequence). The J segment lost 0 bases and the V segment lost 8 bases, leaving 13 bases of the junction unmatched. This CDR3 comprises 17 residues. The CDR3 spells CASGRTDRGFMNTEAFF. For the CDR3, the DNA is TGTGCCAGCGGACGCACAGACAGGGGGTTTATGAACACTGAAGCTTTCTTT.

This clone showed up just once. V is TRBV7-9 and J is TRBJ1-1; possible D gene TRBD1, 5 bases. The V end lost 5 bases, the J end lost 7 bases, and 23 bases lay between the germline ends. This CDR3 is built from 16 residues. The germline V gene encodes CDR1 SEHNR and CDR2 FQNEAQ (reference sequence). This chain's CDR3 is CASSPPRRGLLSEAFF. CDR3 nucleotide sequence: TGTGCCAGCAGCCCCCCCCGGCGGGGGTTATTAAGTGAAGCTTTCTTT.

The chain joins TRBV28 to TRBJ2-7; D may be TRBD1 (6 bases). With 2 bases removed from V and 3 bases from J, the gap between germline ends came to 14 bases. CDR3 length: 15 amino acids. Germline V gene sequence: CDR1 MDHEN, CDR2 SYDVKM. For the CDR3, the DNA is TGTGCCAGCAGTTTAGAGGCAGGGGCTAACTACGAGCAGTACTTC. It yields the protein CASSLEAGANYEQYF. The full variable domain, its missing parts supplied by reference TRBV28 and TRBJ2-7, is DVKVTQSSRYLVKRTGEKVFLECVQDMDHENMFWYRQDPGLGLRLIYFSYDVKMKEKGDIPEGYSVSREKKERFSLILESASTNQTSMYLCASSLEAGANYEQYFGPGTRLTVT.

This CDR3 is CASSRGRRTGVGNTIYF. The CDR3 DNA reads as TGCGCCAGCAGCCGAGGCCGGCGGACAGGGGTCGGAAACACCATATATTTT. This chain uses TRBV4-3 with TRBJ1-3; 9 nucleotides align to TRBD1. CDR1 LGHNA and CDR2 YSLEER come from the germline V gene. The J segment lost 4 bases and the V segment lost 4 bases, leaving 11 bases of the junction unmatched. The CDR3 has 17 residues.

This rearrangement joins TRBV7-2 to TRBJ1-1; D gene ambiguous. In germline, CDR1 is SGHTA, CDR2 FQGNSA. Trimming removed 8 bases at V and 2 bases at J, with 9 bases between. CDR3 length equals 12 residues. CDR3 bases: TGTGCCAGCTCCCTCCTCAACACTGAAGCTTTCTTT. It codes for CASSLLNTEAFF.

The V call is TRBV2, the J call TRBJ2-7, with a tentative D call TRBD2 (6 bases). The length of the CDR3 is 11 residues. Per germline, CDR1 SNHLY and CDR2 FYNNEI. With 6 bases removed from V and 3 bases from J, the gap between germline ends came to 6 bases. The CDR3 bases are TGTGCCAGCAGGGGACTCTACGAGCAGTACTTC. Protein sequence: CASRGLYEQYF.

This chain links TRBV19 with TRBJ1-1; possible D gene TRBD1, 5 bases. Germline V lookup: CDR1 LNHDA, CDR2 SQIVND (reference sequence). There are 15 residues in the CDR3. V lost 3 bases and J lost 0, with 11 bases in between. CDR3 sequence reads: CASSIRGGMNTEAFF. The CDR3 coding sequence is TGTGCCAGTAGTATCCGTGGGGGGATGAACACTGAAGCTTTCTTT.

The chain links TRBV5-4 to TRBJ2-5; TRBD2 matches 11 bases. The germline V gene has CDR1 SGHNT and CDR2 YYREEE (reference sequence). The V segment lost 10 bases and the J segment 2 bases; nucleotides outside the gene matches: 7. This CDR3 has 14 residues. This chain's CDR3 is CAGKTSGAQETQYF. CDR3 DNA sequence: TGTGCCGGAAAGACTAGCGGGGCACAAGAGACCCAGTACTTC.

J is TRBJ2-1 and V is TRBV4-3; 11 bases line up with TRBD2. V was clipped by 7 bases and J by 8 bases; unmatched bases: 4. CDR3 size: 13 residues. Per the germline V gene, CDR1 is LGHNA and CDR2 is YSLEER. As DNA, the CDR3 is TGCGCCAGCAAGACTAGCGGGAAGTATGAGCAGTTCTTC. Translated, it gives CASKTSGKYEQFF.

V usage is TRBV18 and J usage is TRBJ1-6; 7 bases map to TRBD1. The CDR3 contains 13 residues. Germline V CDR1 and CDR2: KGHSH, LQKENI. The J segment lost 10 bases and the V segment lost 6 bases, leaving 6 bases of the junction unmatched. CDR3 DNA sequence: TGTGCCAGCTCGAAGGGGGCAGAGTCACCCCTCCACTTT. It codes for CASSKGAESPLHF.

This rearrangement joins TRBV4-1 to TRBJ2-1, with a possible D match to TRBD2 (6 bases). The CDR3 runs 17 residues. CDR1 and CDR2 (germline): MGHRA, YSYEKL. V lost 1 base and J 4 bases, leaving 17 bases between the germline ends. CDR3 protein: CASSQVPPGASYNEQFF. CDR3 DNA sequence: TGCGCCAGCAGCCAAGTCCCCCCGGGAGCGAGTTACAATGAGCAGTTCTTC.

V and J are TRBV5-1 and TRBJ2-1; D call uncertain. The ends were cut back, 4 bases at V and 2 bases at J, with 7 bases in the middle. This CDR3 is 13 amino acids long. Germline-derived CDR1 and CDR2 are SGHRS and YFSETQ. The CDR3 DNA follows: TGCGCCAGCAGCCCTACAGCCTACAATGAGCAGTTCTTC. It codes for CASSPTAYNEQFF.

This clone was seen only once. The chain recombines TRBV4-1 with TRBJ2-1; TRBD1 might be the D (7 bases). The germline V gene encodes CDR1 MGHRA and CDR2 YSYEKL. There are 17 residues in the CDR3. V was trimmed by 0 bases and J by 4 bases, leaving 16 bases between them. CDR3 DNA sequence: TGCGCCAGCAGCCAAGATTTTTTGCGGGACAGATACAATGAGCAGTTCTTC. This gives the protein CASSQDFLRDRYNEQFF.

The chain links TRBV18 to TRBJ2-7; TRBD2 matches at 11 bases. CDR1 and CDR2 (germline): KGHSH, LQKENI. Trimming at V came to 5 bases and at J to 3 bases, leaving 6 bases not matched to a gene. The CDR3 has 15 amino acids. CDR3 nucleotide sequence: TGTGCCAGCTCAACATCTAGCGGGGGGCTCTACGAGCAGTACTTC. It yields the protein CASSTSSGGLYEQYF.

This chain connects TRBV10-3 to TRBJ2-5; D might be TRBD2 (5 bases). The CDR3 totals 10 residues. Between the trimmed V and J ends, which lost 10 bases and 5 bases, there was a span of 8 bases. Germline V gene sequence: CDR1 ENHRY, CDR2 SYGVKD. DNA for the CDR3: TGTGCCACCCGAGGGGAGACCCAGTACTTC. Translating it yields CATRGETQYF.